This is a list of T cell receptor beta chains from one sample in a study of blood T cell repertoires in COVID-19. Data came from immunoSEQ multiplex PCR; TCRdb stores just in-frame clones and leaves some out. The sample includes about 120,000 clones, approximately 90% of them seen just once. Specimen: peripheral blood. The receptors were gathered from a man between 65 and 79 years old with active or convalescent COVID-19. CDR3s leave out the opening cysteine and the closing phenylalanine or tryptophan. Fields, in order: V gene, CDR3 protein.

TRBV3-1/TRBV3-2	ASSPPAGSQF
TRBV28	ASKPARGGGNSPLH
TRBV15	ATSSRPRGEQY
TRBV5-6	ASSPSGAGYEQY
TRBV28	ASSLWGGDLRVVEQF
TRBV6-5	ASIRNWEDGF
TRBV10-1	ASGPGTSAGGQF
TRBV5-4	ASSLGRGYSYNEQF
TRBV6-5	ASSYEWEFGTQY
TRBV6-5	ASSYGQGNQPQH
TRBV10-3	AIRSPASGTDTQY
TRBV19	ASSLQGPRLAGVYEQY
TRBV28	ASSVRTGTYGYT
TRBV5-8	ASSPPDRANYGYT
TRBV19	ASSPQGLYNEQF
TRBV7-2	ASSPGTARQPQH
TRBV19	ASSRTGGASGELF
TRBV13	ASSLGVGGGSGTEAF
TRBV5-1	ASSTGTGGTEAF
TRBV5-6	ASSSTGRYGYT
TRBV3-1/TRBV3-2	ASSQTDYNSPLH
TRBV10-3	AIKPGQGNEKLF
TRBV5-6	ASSLVLAGYNEQF
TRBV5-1	ASSLNGDSNEKLF
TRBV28	ASSSQGHRAYEQY
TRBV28	ASSSADTQY
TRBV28	ASSSTGVVTGELF
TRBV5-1	ASSLDGKRQDEQY
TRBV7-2	ASSIYRQDSPLH
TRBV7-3	ASSLDAINTGELF
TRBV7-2	ASSLVAGGTRTHYEQY
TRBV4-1	ASSHPTGLTPHLRY
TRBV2	ASTPTSGSTDTQY
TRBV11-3	ASSLGGSSGQRMGAGELF
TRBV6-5	ATSLTGDPRTQY
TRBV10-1	ASSDSGYQQQY